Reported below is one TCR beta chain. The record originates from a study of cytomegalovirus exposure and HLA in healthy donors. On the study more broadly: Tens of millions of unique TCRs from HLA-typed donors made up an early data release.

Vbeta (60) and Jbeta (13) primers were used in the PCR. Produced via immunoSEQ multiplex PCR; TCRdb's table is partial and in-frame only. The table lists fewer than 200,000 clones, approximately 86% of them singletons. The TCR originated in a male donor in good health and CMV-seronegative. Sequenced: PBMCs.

CDR3 sequence: CASSYSDRGGNTIYF. The CDR3 DNA reads TGTGCCAGCAGTTACTCGGACAGGGGAGGAAACACCATATATTTT. The V gene is TRBV6-6, the J gene TRBJ1-3; 9 bases map to TRBD1. The CDR3 contains 15 residues. J was trimmed by 4 bases and V by 0 bases; bases with no gene match: 1. The germline V gene encodes CDR1 MNHNY and CDR2 SVGAGI (reference sequence).